The rows below give T cell receptor beta chains drawn from one sample of a study of post-analysis software for immune sequencing data. From the PCR reads, TCRdb called clonotypes with MiXCR, one entry per CDR3 protein. In the table there are some 690,000 distinct CDR3 sequences, roughly 27% of which are singletons. The sample taken for sequencing was blood. The receptor source for this set is a girl aged 10 to 17 with multiple sclerosis. CDR3s include the opening cysteine and the closing phenylalanine or tryptophan. Expanded clones are given a class, and other clones once, few, many or no size at all.

TRBV10-2	NA	TRBJ2-7	CASSESSEQYF
TRBV24-1	NA	TRBJ2-1	CATSDLKAGGPLEQFF
TRBV18	NA	TRBJ1-5	CASSPQTGNNQPQHF
TRBV29-1	NA	NA	CSFTPRGETQYF
TRBV12-3/TRBV12-4	few	TRBJ2-3	CASSFTDSSDTQYF
TRBV28	NA	NA	CASSTGQGFAYNEQYF
TRBV5-1	NA	TRBJ1-2	CASSPQLTNYGYTF
TRBV20-1	NA	TRBJ2-4	CSARREGNIQYF
TRBV15	NA	TRBJ2-7	CATSRGSGGPYEQYF
TRBV7-8	NA	TRBJ2-5	CASSNPRTFQETQYF
TRBV20-1	NA	TRBJ2-5	CSANVGGRRETQYF
TRBV3-1	NA	TRBJ1-4	CASSPWDSFNEKLFF
TRBV6-1	NA	TRBJ1-1	CASIMDGLLTEAFF
TRBV7-2	NA	TRBJ2-7	CASSPIGRSSYEQYF
TRBV27	NA	TRBJ2-1	CASSSRRRLATNNEQFF
TRBV5-5	NA	TRBJ2-1	CASSRRLAGPYNEQFF
TRBV20-1	NA	TRBJ2-7	CSAVVQGAYEQYF
TRBV4-1	few	TRBJ2-1	CASSQELGTHHYNEQFF
TRBV15	NA	TRBJ2-1	CATSREPRDGYYNEQFF
TRBV20-1	NA	TRBJ1-1	CSASPDSEAFF
TRBV5-1	NA	TRBJ2-7	CASSLVNPRQGHEQYF
TRBV29-1	NA	TRBJ2-1	CSVDPGLQNEQFF
TRBV4-3	NA	TRBJ2-1	CASSQDRDRDNEQFF
TRBV7-2	NA	TRBJ1-6	CASSLGQWGSPLHF
TRBV6-5	few	TRBJ2-3	CASSRRLADTDTQYF
TRBV27	NA	TRBJ2-2	CASSFGPSGTGELFF